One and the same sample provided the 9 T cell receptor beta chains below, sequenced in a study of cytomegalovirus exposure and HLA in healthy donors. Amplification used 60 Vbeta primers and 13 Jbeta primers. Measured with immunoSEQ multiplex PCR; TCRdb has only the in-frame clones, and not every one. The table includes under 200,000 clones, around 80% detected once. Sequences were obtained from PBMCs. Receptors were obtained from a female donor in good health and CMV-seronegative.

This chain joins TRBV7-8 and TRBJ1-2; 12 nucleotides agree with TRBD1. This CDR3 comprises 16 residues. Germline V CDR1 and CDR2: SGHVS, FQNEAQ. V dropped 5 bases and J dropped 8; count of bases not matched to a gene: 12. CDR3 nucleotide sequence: TGTGCCAGCAGCGCCGGGGACCGGGACAGGGGGCGAGGCTACACCTTC. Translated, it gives CASSAGDRDRGRGYTF. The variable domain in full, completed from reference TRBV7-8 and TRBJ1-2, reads GAGVSQSPRYKVAKRGQDVALRCDPISGHVSLFWYQQALGQGPEFLTYFQNEAQLDKSGLPSDRFFAERPEGSVSTLKIQRTQQEDSAVYLCASSAGDRDRGRGYTFGSGTRLTVV.

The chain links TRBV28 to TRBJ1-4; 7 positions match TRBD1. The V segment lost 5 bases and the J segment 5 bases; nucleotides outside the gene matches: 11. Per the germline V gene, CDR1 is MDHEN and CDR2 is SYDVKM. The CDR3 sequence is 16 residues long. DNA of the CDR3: TGTGCCAGCAGTCGACAGGGCTTAAGAGTGAATGAAAAACTGTTTTTT. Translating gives CASSRQGLRVNEKLFF. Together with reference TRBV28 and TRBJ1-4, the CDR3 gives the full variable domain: DVKVTQSSRYLVKRTGEKVFLECVQDMDHENMFWYRQDPGLGLRLIYFSYDVKMKEKGDIPEGYSVSREKKERFSLILESASTNQTSMYLCASSRQGLRVNEKLFFGSGTQLSVL.

The CDR3 DNA sequence: TGCGCCAGCAGCTGGAGCGGGGGTAGCACAGATACGCAGTATTTT. As protein: CASSWSGGSTDTQYF. The chain couples TRBV5-1 to TRBJ2-3; 8 bases fit TRBD2. J gave up 0 bases and V 3 bases, and 3 bases lay outside the gene matches. The CDR3 is 15 residues long. Germline CDR1 reads SGHRS; CDR2 reads YFSETQ. Drawing the rest from reference TRBV5-1 and TRBJ2-3, the complete variable domain is KAGVTQTPRYLIKTRGQQVTLSCSPISGHRSVSWYQQTPGQGLQFLFEYFSETQRNKGNFPGRFSGRQFSNSRSEMNVSTLELGDSALYLCASSWSGGSTDTQYFGPGTRLTVL.

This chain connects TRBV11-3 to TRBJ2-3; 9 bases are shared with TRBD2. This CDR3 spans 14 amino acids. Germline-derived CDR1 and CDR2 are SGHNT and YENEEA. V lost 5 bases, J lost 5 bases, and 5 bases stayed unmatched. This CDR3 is CASSPSGAGDTQYF. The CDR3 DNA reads TGTGCCAGCAGCCCTAGCGGGGCGGGAGATACGCAGTATTTT.

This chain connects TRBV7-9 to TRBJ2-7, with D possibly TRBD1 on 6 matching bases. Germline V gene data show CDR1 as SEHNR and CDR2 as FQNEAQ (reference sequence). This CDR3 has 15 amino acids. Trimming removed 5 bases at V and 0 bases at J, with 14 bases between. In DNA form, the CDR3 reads TGTGCCAGCAGCCCCGGACAGCCAAACTCCTACGAGCAGTACTTC. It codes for CASSPGQPNSYEQYF. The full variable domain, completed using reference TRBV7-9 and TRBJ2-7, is DTGVSQNPRHKITKRGQNVTFRCDPISEHNRLYWYRQTLGQGPEFLTYFQNEAQLEKSRLLSDRFSAERPKGSFSTLEIQRTEQGDSAMYLCASSPGQPNSYEQYFGPGTRLTVT.

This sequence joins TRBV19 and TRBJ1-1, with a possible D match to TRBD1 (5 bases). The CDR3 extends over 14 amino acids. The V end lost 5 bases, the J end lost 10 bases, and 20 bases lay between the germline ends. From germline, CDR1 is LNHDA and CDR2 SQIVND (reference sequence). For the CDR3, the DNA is TGTGCCAGTAGTCCTGTCCCGATGGGACTAGGAGCTTTCTTT. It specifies CASSPVPMGLGAFF.

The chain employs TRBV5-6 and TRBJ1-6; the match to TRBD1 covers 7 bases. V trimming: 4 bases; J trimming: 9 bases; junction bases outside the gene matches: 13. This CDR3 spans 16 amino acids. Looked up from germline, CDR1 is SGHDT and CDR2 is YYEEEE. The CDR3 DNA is TGTGCCAGCAGCCTTAGAACAGGGACAGTGGGTTCACCCCTCCACTTT. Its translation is CASSLRTGTVGSPLHF.

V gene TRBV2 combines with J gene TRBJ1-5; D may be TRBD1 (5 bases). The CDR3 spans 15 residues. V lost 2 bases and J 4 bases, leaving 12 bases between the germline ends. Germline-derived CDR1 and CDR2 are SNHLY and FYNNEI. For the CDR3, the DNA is TGTGCCAGCAGTGAACGCAACCGGGGGAATCAGCCCCAGCATTTT. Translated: CASSERNRGNQPQHF.

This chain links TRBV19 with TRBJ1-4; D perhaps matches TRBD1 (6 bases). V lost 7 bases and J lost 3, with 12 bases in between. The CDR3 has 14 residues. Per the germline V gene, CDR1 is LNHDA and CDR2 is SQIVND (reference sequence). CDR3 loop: CASKRGYANEKLFF. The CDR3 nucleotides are TGTGCCAGTAAGAGGGGGTACGCTAATGAAAAACTGTTTTTT. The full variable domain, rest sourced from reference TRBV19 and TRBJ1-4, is DGGITQSPKYLFRKEGQNVTLSCEQNLNHDAMYWYRQDPGQGLRLIYYSQIVNDFQKGDIAEGYSVSREKKESFPLTVTSAQKNPTAFYLCASKRGYANEKLFFGSGTQLSVL.